The 10 T cell receptor beta chains reported below all come from one sample, sequenced in a study of blood T cell repertoires in COVID-19. The assay was immunoSEQ multiplex PCR, and TCRdb's table has in-frame clones only and misses some. The sample lists hundreds of thousands of clones; roughly 89% were seen once. The sequenced material came from peripheral blood. Source of these receptors: a woman aged 25 to 39 with active or convalescent COVID-19.

The gene calls are TRBV7-2 and TRBJ1-2; the D gene is possibly TRBD1 (6 bases). The V gene lost 4 bases and the J gene lost 0 bases, with 15 bases spanning the gap. This CDR3 comprises 16 residues. The germline gives CDR1 SGHTA, CDR2 FQGNSA. Here the CDR3 DNA reads TGTGCCAGCAGCTCAAGCAGGGGTATTGCTAACTATGGCTACACCTTC. It yields the protein CASSSSRGIANYGYTF.

The chain links TRBV10-1 to TRBJ1-1; perhaps TRBD1 as D (5 bases). The CDR3 is 16 residues long. Per germline, CDR1 WNHNN and CDR2 SYGVQD (reference sequence). V was pared by 2 bases and J by 5 bases, with 18 bases between. The CDR3 DNA sequence: TGCGCCAGCAGTGAGAGAAGTGCCCCAGGGCGAACTGAAGCTTTCTTT. This translates into CASSERSAPGRTEAFF.

This clone was seen only once. The chain couples TRBV5-5 to TRBJ2-7; maybe TRBD2 (6 bases). V lost 2 bases and J 3 bases, leaving 12 bases between the germline ends. CDR1 and CDR2 from the germline V gene are SGHKS and YYEKEE (reference sequence). The CDR3 is 14 residues long. CDR3 DNA sequence: TGTGCCAGCAGCTTTGCGGCGGGGAACTACGAGCAGTACTTC. It specifies CASSFAAGNYEQYF.

The CDR3 sequence is CASSYREGLGWYGYTF. CDR3 sequence (DNA): TGTGCCAGCAGCTACAGGGAGGGCCTAGGGTGGTATGGCTACACCTTC. The chain uses TRBV3-1 (or the pseudogene TRBV3-2) and TRBJ1-2, with a weak D call TRBD1 (6 bases). There are 16 residues in the CDR3. In germline, CDR1 is LGHDT, CDR2 YNNKEL (reference sequence). The ends were cut back, 5 bases at V and 5 bases at J, with 21 bases in the middle.

This clone showed up just once. This chain connects TRBV6-1 to TRBJ2-7; 10 bases match TRBD2. The CDR3 sequence is 17 residues long. With 0 bases clipped from V and 1 base from J, the junction kept 6 bases outside the gene matches. The V gene's germline CDR1 is MNHNS and CDR2 SASEGT. For the CDR3, the DNA is TGTGCCAGCAGTGAAGCGCTAAGCGGGGGGGGATCCTACGAGCAGTACTTC. Translated, it gives CASSEALSGGGSYEQYF.

The chain uses TRBV11-2 and TRBJ1-2; tentative D call: TRBD1 (6 bases). V was trimmed by 5 bases and J by 8 bases, leaving 21 bases between them. Germline CDR1 reads SGHAT; CDR2 reads FQNNGV. The CDR3 runs 15 residues. The CDR3 DNA follows: TGTGCCAGCAGCCCACGACAGGTTTCGGGGTACGGCTACACCTTC. The encoded protein is CASSPRQVSGYGYTF.

The chain links TRBV5-1 to TRBJ2-1; D is perhaps TRBD2 (6 bases). The V gene's germline CDR1 is SGHRS and CDR2 YFSETQ. The CDR3 spans 17 residues. The germline V and J ends were trimmed by 2 bases and 4 bases, with 19 bases remaining between them. The CDR3 here is CASSFQGIADPYNEQFF. As DNA, the CDR3 is TGCGCCAGCAGCTTCCAAGGGATAGCGGACCCATACAATGAGCAGTTCTTC.

This sequence joins TRBV9 and TRBJ2-2, with D unclear. Trimming pared 0 bases from V and 0 bases from J, leaving 3 bases between. The CDR3 loop spans 14 amino acids. The germline CDR1 and CDR2 sequences are SGDLS and YYNGEE. The CDR3 sequence: CASSVAANTGELFF. The CDR3 nucleotides read TGTGCCAGCAGCGTAGCCGCGAACACCGGGGAGCTGTTTTTT.

This clone has just one count. The V gene is TRBV19, the J gene TRBJ1-5; D perhaps matches TRBD1 (6 bases). Trimming left V 7 bases short and J 8 bases short, with 18 bases between. Germline CDR1 LNHDA, CDR2 SQIVND (reference sequence). This CDR3 region has 14 residues. The CDR3 sequence is CASISLKPGEPQHF. In nucleotides, the CDR3 is TGTGCCAGTATCTCCCTCAAACCAGGGGAGCCCCAGCATTTT.

This clone was detected a few times. The V gene is TRBV25-1, the J gene TRBJ1-4; D is unclear. Germline V gives CDR1 MGHDK, CDR2 SYGVNS. The CDR3 is made up of 12 amino acids. Trimming stripped 6 bases from V and 9 bases from J, with 11 bases between. CDR3 bases: TGTGCCAGCAGGCGGGCCGATAAAAAACTGTTTTTT. It codes for CASRRADKKLFF.